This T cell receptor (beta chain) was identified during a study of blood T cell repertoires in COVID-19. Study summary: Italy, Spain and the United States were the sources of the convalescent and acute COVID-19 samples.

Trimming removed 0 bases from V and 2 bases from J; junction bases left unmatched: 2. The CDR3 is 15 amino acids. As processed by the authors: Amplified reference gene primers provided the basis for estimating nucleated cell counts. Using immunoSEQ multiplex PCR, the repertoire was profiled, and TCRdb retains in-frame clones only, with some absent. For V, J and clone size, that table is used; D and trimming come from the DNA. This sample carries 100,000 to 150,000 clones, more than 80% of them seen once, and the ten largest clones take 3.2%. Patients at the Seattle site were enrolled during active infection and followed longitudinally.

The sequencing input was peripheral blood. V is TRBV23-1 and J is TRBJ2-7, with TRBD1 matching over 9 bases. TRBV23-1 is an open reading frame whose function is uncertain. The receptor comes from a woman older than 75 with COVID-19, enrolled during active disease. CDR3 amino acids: CASSQSGDRAYEQYF. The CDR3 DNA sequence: TGCGCCAGCAGTCAATCGGGGGACAGGGCCTACGAGCAGTACTTC.